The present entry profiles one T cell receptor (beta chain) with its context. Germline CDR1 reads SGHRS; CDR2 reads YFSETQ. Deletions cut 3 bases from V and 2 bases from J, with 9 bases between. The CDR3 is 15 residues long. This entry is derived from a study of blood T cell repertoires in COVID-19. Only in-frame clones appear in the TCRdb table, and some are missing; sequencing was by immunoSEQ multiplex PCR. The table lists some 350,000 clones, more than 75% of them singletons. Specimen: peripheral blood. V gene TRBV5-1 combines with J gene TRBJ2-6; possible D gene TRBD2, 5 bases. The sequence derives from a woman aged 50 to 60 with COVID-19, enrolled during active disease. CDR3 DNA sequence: TGCGCCAGCAGCTCTAGCACGGCTGGGGCCAACGTCCTGACTTTC. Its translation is CASSSSTAGANVLTF.